This record covers a single T cell receptor (beta chain). Its antigen is not identified. Germline CDR1 reads MNHEY; CDR2 reads SMNVEV (reference sequence). V lost 6 bases to trimming and J lost 5 bases, with 11 bases between them. CDR3 length: 12 residues. This specimen belongs to a study of cytomegalovirus exposure and HLA in healthy donors. General observations from the study: The presence/absence work took it that sequencing depth was about the same across donors.

The primer mix had 60 Vbeta and 13 Jbeta primers. Clones were sequenced by immunoSEQ multiplex PCR, and TCRdb holds only the in-frame ones, with some missing. The repertoire holds roughly 100,000 clones, with about 75% as singletons. At collection, donors were nominally healthy, but unrecorded immune exposures were probable. What was sequenced was PBMCs. The receptor's source is a man aged 40-49 years in good health and CMV-seropositive. The chain uses TRBV27 and TRBJ2-7; D may be TRBD1 (5 bases). As DNA, the CDR3 is TGTGCCAGCAGCCAGGGTGGGAACGAGCAGTACTTC. Translation gives CASSQGGNEQYF.